This TCR beta chain was found in a study of blood T cell repertoires in COVID-19. Turning to the study itself: PBMCs, B-cell-depleted T cells, or T cells were the source of the cDNA or gDNA that made up the material.

Between the trimmed V and J ends, which lost 0 bases and 5 bases, there was a span of 8 bases. In germline, CDR1 is SGHDT, CDR2 YYEEEE. The CDR3 runs 13 residues. This clone was recorded at least ten times. Original processing notes: It was from reference gene primer amplification that nucleated cell counts were estimated. Sequencing was performed with immunoSEQ multiplex PCR; in TCRdb, only in-frame clones are kept and a portion is missing. Clonal size and the V and J genes are those of that table, whereas D and trimming came from the DNA. The sample lists about 89,000 clones; around 75% were seen once.

V usage is TRBV5-6 and J usage is TRBJ1-1; the D is unclear. The TCR sequence derives from a man in his 70s with COVID-19, enrolled during active disease. The sample consisted of peripheral blood. CDR3: CASSLAGDTEAFF. The CDR3 nucleotides read TGTGCCAGCAGCTTGGCCGGTGATACTGAAGCTTTCTTT.